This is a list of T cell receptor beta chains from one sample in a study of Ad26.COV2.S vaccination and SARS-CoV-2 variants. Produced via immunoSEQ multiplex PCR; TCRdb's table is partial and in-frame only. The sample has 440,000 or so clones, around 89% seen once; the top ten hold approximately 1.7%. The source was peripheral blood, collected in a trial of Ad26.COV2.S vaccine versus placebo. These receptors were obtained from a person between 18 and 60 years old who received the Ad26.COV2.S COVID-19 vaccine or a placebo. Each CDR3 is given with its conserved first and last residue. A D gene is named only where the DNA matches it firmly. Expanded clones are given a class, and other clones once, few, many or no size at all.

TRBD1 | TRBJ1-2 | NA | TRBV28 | CASSSGTDTYGYTF | TGTGCCAGCAGTTCCGGGACAGACACCTATGGCTACACCTTC
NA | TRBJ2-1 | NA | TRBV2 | CASSSEGGVSYNEQFF | TGTGCCAGCAGTTCTGAGGGGGGGGTCTCCTACAATGAGCAGTTCTTC
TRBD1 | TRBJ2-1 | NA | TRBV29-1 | CSVDRQGTRSYNEQFF | TGCAGCGTTGACCGACAGGGGACCCGGTCCTACAATGAGCAGTTCTTC
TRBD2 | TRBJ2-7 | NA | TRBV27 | CASSPTRLAGGPYEQYF | TGTGCCAGCAGTCCTACGAGACTAGCGGGAGGACCCTACGAGCAGTACTTC
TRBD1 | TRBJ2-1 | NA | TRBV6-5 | CASRLQGTDEQFF | TGTGCCAGCAGGTTACAGGGGACGGATGAGCAGTTCTTC
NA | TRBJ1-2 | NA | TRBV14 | CASSQDPGDYGYTF | TGTGCCAGCAGCCAAGATCCAGGGGACTATGGCTACACCTTC
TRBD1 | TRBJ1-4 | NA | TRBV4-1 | CASSQGALGTGYEKLFF | TGCGCCAGCAGCCAAGGTGCTCTTGGGACAGGGTATGAAAAACTGTTTTTT
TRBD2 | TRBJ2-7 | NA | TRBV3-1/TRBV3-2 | CASSLRRAGAREQYF | TGTGCCAGCAGCCTAAGGCGAGCGGGAGCCCGCGAGCAGTACTTC
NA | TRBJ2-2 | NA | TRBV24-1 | CATSDPQAGELFF | TGTGCCACCAGTGATCCCCAGGCCGGGGAGCTGTTTTTT
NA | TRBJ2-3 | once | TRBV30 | CAWTVGGGPSSTDTQYF | TGTGCCTGGACGGTTGGGGGAGGACCCTCTAGCACAGATACGCAGTATTTT
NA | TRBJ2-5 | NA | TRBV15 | CATSTLARKETQYF | TGTGCCACCAGCACCCTCGCAAGAAAAGAGACCCAGTACTTC
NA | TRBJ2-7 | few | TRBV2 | CASRPLQGTYEQYF | TGTGCCAGCAGGCCATTACAGGGAACCTACGAGCAGTACTTC
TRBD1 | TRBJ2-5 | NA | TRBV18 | CASSILSSGGEETQYF | TGTGCCAGCTCCATCCTGAGTTCAGGGGGCGAAGAGACCCAGTACTTC
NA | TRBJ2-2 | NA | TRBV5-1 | CASGDGSTNTGELFF | TGCGCCAGCGGGGACGGTTCAACGAACACCGGGGAGCTGTTTTTT
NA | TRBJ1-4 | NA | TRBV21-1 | CASSKATPGTEPEKLFF | TGTGCCAGCAGCAAAGCGACCCCCGGGACTGAGCCCGAAAAACTGTTTTTT
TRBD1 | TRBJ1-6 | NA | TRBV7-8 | CASSQTGSLSPLHF | TGTGCCAGCAGCCAGACAGGGTCCCTCTCACCCCTCCACTTT
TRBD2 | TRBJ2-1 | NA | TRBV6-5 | CASSPPALAATEQFF | TGTGCCAGCAGTCCACCGGCACTAGCGGCGACTGAGCAGTTCTTC
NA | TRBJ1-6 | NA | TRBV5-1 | CASSLDRTGYNSPLHF | TGCGCCAGCAGCTTGGACAGGACTGGCTATAATTCACCCCTCCACTTT
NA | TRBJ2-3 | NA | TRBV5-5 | CASSPGSDTQYF | TGTGCCAGCAGCCCCGGGTCAGATACGCAGTATTTT
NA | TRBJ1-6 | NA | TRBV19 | CASSIDRQSGPTSYNSPLHF | TGTGCCAGTAGTATAGATCGGCAGTCCGGTCCGACCTCCTATAATTCACCCCTCCACTTT
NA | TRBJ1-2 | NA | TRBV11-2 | CASSPTVINYGYTF | TGTGCCAGCAGCCCGACAGTTATCAACTATGGCTACACCTTC
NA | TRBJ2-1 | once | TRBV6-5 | CASSNLNEQFF | TGTGCCAGCAGTAACCTTAATGAGCAGTTCTTC
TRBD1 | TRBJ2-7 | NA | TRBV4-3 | CASSQHRDRAYEQYF | TGCGCCAGCAGCCAACACCGGGACAGGGCCTACGAGCAGTACTTC
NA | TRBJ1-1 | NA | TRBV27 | CASSPPGVNTEAFF | TGTGCCAGCAGTCCCCCAGGGGTGAACACTGAAGCTTTCTTT
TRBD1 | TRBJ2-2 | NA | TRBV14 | CASSQGNTGGAGDTGELFF | TGTGCCAGCAGCCAAGGAAATACAGGGGGCGCGGGGGACACCGGGGAGCTGTTTTTT
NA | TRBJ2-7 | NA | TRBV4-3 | CASSQALTQPYEQYF | TGCGCCAGCAGCCAAGCACTCACCCAGCCCTACGAGCAGTACTTC
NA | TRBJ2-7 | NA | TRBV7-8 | CASSLGRVRYEQYF | TGTGCCAGCAGCTTAGGCCGGGTGAGGTACGAGCAGTACTTC
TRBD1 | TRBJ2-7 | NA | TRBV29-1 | CSVTTGGSYEQYF | TGCAGCGTTACGACAGGGGGCTCCTACGAGCAGTACTTC
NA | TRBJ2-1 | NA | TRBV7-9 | CASSLHQEQFF | TGTGCCAGCAGCTTACATCAGGAGCAGTTCTTC
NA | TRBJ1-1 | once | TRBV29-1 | CSVDKRTEAFF | TGCAGCGTAGATAAAAGGACAGAAGCTTTCTTT
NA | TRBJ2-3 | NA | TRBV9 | CASSVAASTDTQYF | TGTGCCAGCAGCGTAGCGGCTAGCACAGATACGCAGTATTTT
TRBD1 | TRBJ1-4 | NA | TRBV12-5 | CASGLGLGQKINEKLFF | TGTGCTAGTGGTTTGGGATTGGGACAGAAGATTAATGAAAAACTGTTTTTT
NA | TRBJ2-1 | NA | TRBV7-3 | CASSLTGGEQFF | TGTGCCAGCAGCTTAACTGGGGGAGAGCAGTTCTTC
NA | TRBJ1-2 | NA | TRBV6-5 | CASSQNRDPYGYTF | TGTGCCAGCAGCCAAAACAGGGATCCCTATGGCTACACCTTC
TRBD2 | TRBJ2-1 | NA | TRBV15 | CATSRGRGLAGGPPYNEQFF | TGTGCCACCAGCAGAGGCCGAGGACTAGCGGGAGGACCCCCCTACAATGAGCAGTTCTTC
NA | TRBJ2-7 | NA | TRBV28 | CASSSDPTVYEQYF | TGTGCCAGCAGTTCCGACCCAACGGTCTACGAGCAGTACTTC
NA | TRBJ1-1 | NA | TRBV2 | CASNFQGVAEAFF | TGTGCCAGCAACTTCCAAGGGGTCGCTGAAGCTTTCTTT
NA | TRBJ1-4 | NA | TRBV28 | CASSPDRFAEKLFF | TGTGCCAGCAGCCCTGACAGGTTTGCTGAAAAACTGTTTTTT
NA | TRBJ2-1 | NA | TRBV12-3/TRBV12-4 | CASRLISYNEQFF | TGTGCCAGCAGACTTATATCCTACAATGAGCAGTTCTTC
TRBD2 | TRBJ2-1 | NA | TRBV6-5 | CASTPTGGYYNEQFF | TGTGCCAGCACCCCAACGGGGGGGTACTACAATGAGCAGTTCTTC
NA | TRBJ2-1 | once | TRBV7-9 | CASNFVGGEQFF | TGTGCCAGCAACTTCGTGGGGGGTGAGCAGTTCTTC
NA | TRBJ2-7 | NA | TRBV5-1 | CASSLPFGEQYF | TGCGCCAGCAGCTTGCCCTTTGGCGAGCAGTACTTC
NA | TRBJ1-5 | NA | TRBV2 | CASSDFQGSNQPQHF | TGTGCCAGCAGTGATTTTCAGGGGAGCAATCAGCCCCAGCATTTT
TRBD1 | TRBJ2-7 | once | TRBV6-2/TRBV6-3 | CASSAGTGHYEQYF | TGTGCCAGCAGCGCCGGGACAGGGCACTACGAGCAGTACTTC
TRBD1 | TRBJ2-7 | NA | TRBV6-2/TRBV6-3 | CASRPTIWGQGYEQYF | TGTGCCAGCAGACCTACAATTTGGGGACAGGGCTACGAGCAGTACTTC
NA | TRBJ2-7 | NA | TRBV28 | CASSGGSSYEQYF | TGTGCCAGCAGTGGAGGGAGCTCCTACGAGCAGTACTTC
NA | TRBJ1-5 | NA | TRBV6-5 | CASSNKGYLDQPQHF | TGTGCCAGCAGTAATAAGGGTTACCTAGATCAGCCCCAGCATTTT
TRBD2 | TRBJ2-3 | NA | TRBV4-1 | CASRQTGGTQYF | TGCGCCAGCAGACAAACGGGAGGGACGCAGTATTTT
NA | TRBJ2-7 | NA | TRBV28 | CASSPLSSVDEQYF | TGTGCCAGCAGTCCACTCTCTAGCGTCGACGAGCAGTACTTC
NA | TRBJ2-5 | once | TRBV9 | CASSVGGSQETQYF | TGTGCCAGCAGCGTAGGGGGTAGCCAAGAGACCCAGTACTTC
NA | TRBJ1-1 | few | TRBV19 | CASSIEVTLDTEAFF | TGTGCCAGTAGTATAGAGGTGACCCTGGACACTGAAGCTTTCTTT
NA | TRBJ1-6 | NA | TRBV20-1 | CSARVGGRLHF | TGCAGTGCTAGAGTGGGGGGTAGGCTCCACTTT
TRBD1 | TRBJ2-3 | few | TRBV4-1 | CASSQEVDRGRRDTQYF | TGCGCCAGCAGCCAAGAGGTTGACAGGGGTCGGAGGGATACGCAGTATTTT
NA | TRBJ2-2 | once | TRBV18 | CASSPDPGRNTGELFF | TGTGCCAGCTCACCAGACCCGGGACGGAACACCGGGGAGCTGTTTTTT
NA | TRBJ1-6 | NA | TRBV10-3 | CASSAFSYNSPLHF | TGTGCCTCCTCGGCTTTCTCCTATAATTCACCCCTCCACTTT
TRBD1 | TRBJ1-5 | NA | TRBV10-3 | CAISESGGMGQGVQPQHF | TGTGCCATCAGTGAGTCGGGGGGAATGGGACAGGGAGTGCAGCCCCAGCATTTT
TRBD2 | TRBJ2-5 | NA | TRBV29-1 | CSAGTSVHGTQYF | TGCAGCGCGGGGACTAGCGTCCATGGGACCCAGTACTTC
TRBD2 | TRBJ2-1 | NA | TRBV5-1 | CASSAGTSGPPYNEQFF | TGCGCCAGCAGCGCCGGGACTAGCGGGCCCCCATACAATGAGCAGTTCTTC
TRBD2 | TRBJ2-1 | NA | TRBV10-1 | CASSERVAGYNEQFF | TGCGCCAGCAGTGAGCGGGTAGCGGGATACAATGAGCAGTTCTTC
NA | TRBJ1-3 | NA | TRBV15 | CATRAWAGNTIYF | TGTGCCACCAGGGCGTGGGCTGGAAACACCATATATTTT